The source of this TCR beta chain is a study of a mutant IDH1 vaccine in newly diagnosed glioma. The time point was: week 47, end of study. In the vaccine, a single dose held 300 ug of the mutant IDH1 20-mer peptide, along with topical imiquimod. There are 13 residues in the CDR3. Trimming stripped 4 bases from V and 5 bases from J, with 11 bases between. The germline CDR1 and CDR2 sequences are SGHVS and FQNEAQ. Concerning this clone itself: Antigen specificity is unknown.

The method was immunoSEQ multiplex PCR; TCRdb's version includes in-frame clones alone and lacks a portion of them. The repertoire holds 30,000 or so clones, with approximately 89% as singletons. J is TRBJ2-5 and V is TRBV7-8; maybe TRBD2 (5 bases). This TCR was recovered from a man aged 40-49 years with glioma. This material consisted of PBMCs, taken from a glioma patient whose treatment included an IDH1 peptide vaccine. In DNA, the CDR3 is TGTGCCAGCAGCTGGGGAGAGAGGGAGACCCAGTACTTC. This gives the protein CASSWGERETQYF.